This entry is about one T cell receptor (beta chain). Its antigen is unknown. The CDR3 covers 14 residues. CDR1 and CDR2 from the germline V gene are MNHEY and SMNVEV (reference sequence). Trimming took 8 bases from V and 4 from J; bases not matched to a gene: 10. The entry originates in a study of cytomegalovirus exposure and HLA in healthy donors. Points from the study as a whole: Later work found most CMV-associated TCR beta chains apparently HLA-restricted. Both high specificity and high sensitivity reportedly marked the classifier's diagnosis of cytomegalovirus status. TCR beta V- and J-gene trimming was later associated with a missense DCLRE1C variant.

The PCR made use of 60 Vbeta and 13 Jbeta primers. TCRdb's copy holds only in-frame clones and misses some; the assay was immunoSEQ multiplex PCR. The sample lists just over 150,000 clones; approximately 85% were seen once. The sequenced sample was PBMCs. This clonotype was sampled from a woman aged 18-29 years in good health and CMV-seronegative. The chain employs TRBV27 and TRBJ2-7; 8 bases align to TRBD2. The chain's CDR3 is CASSRGGGGYEQYF. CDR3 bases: TGTGCCAGCTCCCGGGGGGGAGGTGGGTACGAGCAGTACTTC.